This passage covers 12 T cell receptor beta chains from one sample sequenced in a study of T cells in women clearing cervical HPV infection. Generated by immunoSEQ multiplex PCR, the TCRdb table keeps only in-frame clones and is missing some. Its table lists 25,000 to 30,000 clones. Sequenced sample: blood buffy coat. The receptors derive from a woman aged 18 to 69 with a cervical HPV16 infection that either progressed to CIN3+ or cleared (not recorded which).

A word on this clone: The CDR3 end is not reached by the read, which stops 3 residues before it; the germline J gene fills it in. The chain recombines TRBV19 with TRBJ1-1; 7 nucleotides line up with TRBD1. The CDR3 runs to 16 residues. Germline lookup yields CDR1 LNHDA and CDR2 SQIVND (reference sequence). CDR3 bases read: TGTGCCAGTAGTCCTCAAACGACAGGGATTAATCAGCCC. It encodes CASSPQTTGINQP. In full, the CDR3 reads CASSPQTTGINQPAFF.

Worth noting for this clone: The read is 3 residues too short to cover the CDR3 end, so that end is filled in from the germline J gene. The rearrangement uses TRBV10-3 and TRBJ2-7, with 13 bases fitting TRBD2. Per germline, CDR1 ENHRY and CDR2 SYGVKD. The CDR3 is 15 residues long. Trimming cost V 2 bases and J 2 bases; bases outside gene matches: 0. CDR3 in amino acids: CAISEGTSGTYEQYF. The CDR3 bases that were read are TGTGCCATCAGTGAGGGGACTAGCGGGACCTACGAG.

Turning to this clone: The CDR3 end lies 3 residues beyond the end of the read and is filled in from the germline J gene. This rearrangement joins TRBV24-1 to TRBJ2-7; TRBD1 aligns across 7 bases. The CDR3 is made up of 15 amino acids. CDR1 is KGHDR and CDR2 is SFDVKD in the germline V gene. Trimming at V came to 4 bases and at J to 0 bases, leaving 5 bases not matched to a gene. CDR3 protein: CATSDTRQGSYEQYF. The part of the CDR3 DNA that was read is TGTGCCACCAGTGACACAAGACAGGGCTCCTACGAG.

Details on this clone: Read coverage stops 3 residues before the CDR3 terminus; the germline J gene supplies the remainder. The chain combines TRBV27 with TRBJ2-1, with 10 bases matching TRBD2. The CDR3 extends over 16 amino acids. Trimming cost V 5 bases and J 4 bases; bases outside gene matches: 8. CDR1 and CDR2 (germline): MNHEY, SMNVEV (reference sequence). The CDR3 sequence is CASSTMSSGRYNEQFF. CDR3 DNA, as far as it was read: TGTGCCAGCAGTACGATGAGTAGCGGGAGGTACAATGAG.

To note about this clone: The missing CDR3 end, 3 residues past where the read stops, is filled in from the germline J gene. The rearrangement uses TRBV7-6 and TRBJ1-1; 7 positions match TRBD1. The CDR3 has 15 residues. After removal of 5 bases from V and 5 bases from J, the junction contained 11 bases not matched to a gene. Per germline, CDR1 SGHVS and CDR2 FNYEAQ. Incomplete CDR3 DNA: TGTGCCAGCAGCCTCGGCCCGCAGGGGGGAACTGAA. Protein: CASSLGPQGGTE. The whole CDR3 is CASSLGPQGGTEAFF. Using reference TRBV7-6 and TRBJ1-1 for the parts outside the CDR3, the full variable domain is GAGVSQSPRYKVTKRGQDVALRCDPISGHVSLYWYRQALGQGPEFLTYFNYEAQQDKSGLPNDRFSAERPEGSISTLTIQRTEQRDSAMYRCASSLGPQGGTEAFFGQGTRLTVV.

Concerning this clone: Coverage ceases 3 residues before the CDR3 finishes, and the germline J gene fills in the end. This chain connects TRBV7-9 to TRBJ1-1; D possibly corresponds to TRBD1 (6 bases). The germline CDR1 and CDR2 sequences are SEHNR and FQNEAQ (reference sequence). CDR3 length: 13 residues. The CDR3 sequence is CASKTGNQETAFF. CDR3 bases read: TGTGCCAGCAAAACAGGGAACCAAGAGACA.

Comment on this clone: From the germline J gene comes the end of the CDR3, since the read stops 3 residues before it. The rearrangement uses TRBV11-2 and TRBJ1-1; 7 positions agree with TRBD1. CDR3 length: 15 amino acids. The junction had 8 bases not matched to a gene; V was cut back by 4 bases and J by 3 bases. The germline CDR1 and CDR2 sequences are SGHAT and FQNNGV. Incomplete CDR3 DNA: TGTGCCAGCAGCTCCTTGCGACAGGGCTACACTGAA. This encodes CASSSLRQGYTE. The CDR3, in full, reads CASSSLRQGYTEAFF.

Concerning this clone itself: The read halts 3 residues ahead of the CDR3 end, with the missing end drawn from the germline J gene. The chain carries TRBV12-3 or TRBV12-4 and TRBJ1-2, with 9 bases aligning to TRBD1. Trimming removed 5 bases from V and 3 bases from J; junction bases left unmatched: 10. The CDR3 has 16 amino acids. The CDR3 sequence: CASSMGQGRLDYGYTF. The sequenced CDR3 bases are TGTGCCAGCAGTATGGGACAGGGCCGGTTGGACTATGGC.

Turning to this clone: The read comes to an end 3 residues before the CDR3 does, leaving the germline J gene to fill in the end. The chain has TRBV15 and TRBJ2-7; 9 bases are shared with TRBD1. CDR3 length equals 16 residues. The J segment lost 5 bases and the V segment lost 2 bases, leaving 10 bases of the junction unmatched. CDR1 LNHNV and CDR2 YYDKDF come from the germline V gene (reference sequence). The sequenced CDR3 bases are TGTGCCACCAGCAGAAGGGCCGGGACAGGGAGACACGAG. As protein: CATSRRAGTGRHE. The CDR3 in full is CATSRRAGTGRHEQYF. The variable domain in full, with the rest retrieved from reference TRBV15 and TRBJ2-7, is DAMVIQNPRYQVTQFGKPVTLSCSQTLNHNVMYWYQQKSSQAPKLLFHYYDKDFNNEADTPDNFQSRRPNTSFCFLDIRSPGLGDTAMYLCATSRRAGTGRHEQYFGPGTRLTVT.

Points on this clone: The DNA ends 3 residues before the CDR3 does, and the rest of the CDR3 is filled in from the germline J gene. The rearrangement joins TRBV10-3 to TRBJ1-2; 11 positions match TRBD1. The CDR3 covers 14 residues. Per germline, CDR1 ENHRY and CDR2 SYGVKD. The V gene end was trimmed by 4 bases and the J gene end by 3 bases; junction bases not matched to a gene: 1. Incomplete CDR3 DNA: TGTGCCATCAGTGGGACAGGGGGCGACTATGGC. Its translation is CAISGTGGDYG. The entire CDR3 sequence reads CAISGTGGDYGYTF.

In regard to this clone: The read ends 3 residues early relative to the CDR3; the germline J gene fills the gap. The V gene is TRBV7-2, the J gene TRBJ1-1, with D hard to call. V lost 3 bases and J lost 7, with 9 bases in between. Germline values: CDR1 SGHTA, CDR2 FQGNSA. CDR3 length: 12 residues. The DNA read from the CDR3 is TGTGCCAGCAGCTTGATGATCGGTGAA. Translated, it gives CASSLMIGE. The whole CDR3 protein is CASSLMIGEAFF.

A word on this clone: The CDR3 extends 3 residues past the end of the read, so its final part is completed from the germline J gene. The rearrangement uses TRBV5-1 and TRBJ1-5; possibly TRBD1 for D (6 bases). V was cut by 3 bases and J by 0 bases, with 16 bases left in between. Germline V gene data show CDR1 as SGHRS and CDR2 as YFSETQ. This CDR3 has 17 amino acids. The chain's CDR3 is CASSSRYRVYSNQPQHF. CDR3 bases read: TGCGCCAGCAGCTCCCGGTACAGGGTTTATAGCAATCAGCCC.